The T cell receptor beta chain described here comes from a study of cytomegalovirus exposure and HLA in healthy donors. Overall study: The study placed around 80% of its 398 genotyped donors in the Caucasian-associated ancestry cluster.

Germline loops: CDR1 LNHDA, CDR2 SQIVND (reference sequence). This CDR3 contains 16 residues. V lost 3 bases, J lost 6 bases, and 11 bases stayed unmatched. PCR involved 60 Vbeta and 13 Jbeta primers. Assay: immunoSEQ multiplex PCR; the TCRdb copy retains only in-frame clones and omits some. The listing contains around 55,000 clones. Donors had nominal health at sampling but likely had unrecorded immune exposures. The chain has TRBV19 and TRBJ1-5; 7 positions agree with TRBD1. Sequencing input: PBMCs. The origin of this receptor is a man in his forties or fifties in good health and CMV-seropositive. This chain's CDR3 is CASSMGTVGSGQPQHF. In DNA form, the CDR3 reads TGTGCCAGTAGTATGGGGACAGTTGGGTCAGGTCAGCCCCAGCATTTT.